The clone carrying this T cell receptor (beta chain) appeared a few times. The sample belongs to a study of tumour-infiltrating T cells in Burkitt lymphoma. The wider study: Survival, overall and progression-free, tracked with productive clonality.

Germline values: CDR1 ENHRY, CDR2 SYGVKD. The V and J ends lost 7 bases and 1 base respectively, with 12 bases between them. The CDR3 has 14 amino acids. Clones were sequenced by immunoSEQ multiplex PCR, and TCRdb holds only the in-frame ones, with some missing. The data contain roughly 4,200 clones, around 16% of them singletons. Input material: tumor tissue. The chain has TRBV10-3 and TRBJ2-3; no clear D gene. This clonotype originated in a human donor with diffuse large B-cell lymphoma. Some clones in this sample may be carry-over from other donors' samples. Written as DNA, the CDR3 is TGTGCCATCAAGGGATTTGAAGGCACAGATACGCAGTATTTT. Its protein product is CAIKGFEGTDTQYF.